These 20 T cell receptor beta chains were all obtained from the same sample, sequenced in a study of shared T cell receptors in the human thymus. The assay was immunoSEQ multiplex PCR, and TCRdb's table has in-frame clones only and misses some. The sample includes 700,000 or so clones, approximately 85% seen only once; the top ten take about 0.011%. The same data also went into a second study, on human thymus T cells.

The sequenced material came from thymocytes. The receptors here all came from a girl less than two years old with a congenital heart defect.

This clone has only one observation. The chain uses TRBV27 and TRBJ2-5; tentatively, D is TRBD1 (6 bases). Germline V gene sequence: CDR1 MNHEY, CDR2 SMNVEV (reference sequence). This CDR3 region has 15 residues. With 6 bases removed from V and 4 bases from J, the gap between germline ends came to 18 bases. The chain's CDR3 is CASSRRAGERETQYF. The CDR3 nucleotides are TGTGCCAGCAGCCGCAGGGCAGGGGAGAGAGAGACCCAGTACTTC.

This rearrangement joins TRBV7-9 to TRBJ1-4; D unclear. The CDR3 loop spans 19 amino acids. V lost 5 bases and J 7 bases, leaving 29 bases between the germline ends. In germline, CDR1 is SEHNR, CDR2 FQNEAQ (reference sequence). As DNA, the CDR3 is TGTGCCAGCAGCCCCCTCGGTCCCCAACCCCAGGATGGGAGTGAAAAACTGTTTTTT. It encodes CASSPLGPQPQDGSEKLFF.

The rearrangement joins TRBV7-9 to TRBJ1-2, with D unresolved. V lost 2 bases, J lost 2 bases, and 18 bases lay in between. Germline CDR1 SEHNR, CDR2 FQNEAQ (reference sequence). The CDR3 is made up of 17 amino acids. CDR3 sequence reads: CASSLNSRAGGNYGYTF. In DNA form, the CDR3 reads TGTGCCAGCAGCTTAAACTCTAGGGCGGGAGGGAACTATGGCTACACCTTC.

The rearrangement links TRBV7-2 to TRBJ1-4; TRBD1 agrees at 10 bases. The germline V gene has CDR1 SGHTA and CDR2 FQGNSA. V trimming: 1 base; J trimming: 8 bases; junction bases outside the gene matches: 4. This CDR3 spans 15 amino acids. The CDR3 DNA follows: TGTGCCAGCAGCTTAGGGGGGACAGGGGAGGAAAAACTGTTTTTT. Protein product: CASSLGGTGEEKLFF.

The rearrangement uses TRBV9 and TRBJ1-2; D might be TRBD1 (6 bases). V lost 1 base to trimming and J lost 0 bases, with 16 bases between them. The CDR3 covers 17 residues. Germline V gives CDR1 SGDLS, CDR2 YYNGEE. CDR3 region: CASSVLGTTLTNYGYTF. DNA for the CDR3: TGTGCCAGCAGCGTACTAGGGACAACTCTTACTAACTATGGCTACACCTTC. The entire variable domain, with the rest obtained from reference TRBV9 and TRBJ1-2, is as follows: DSGVTQTPKHLITATGQRVTLRCSPRSGDLSVYWYQQSLDQGLQFLIQYYNGEERAKGNILERFSAQQFPDLHSELNLSSLELGDSALYFCASSVLGTTLTNYGYTFGSGTRLTVV.

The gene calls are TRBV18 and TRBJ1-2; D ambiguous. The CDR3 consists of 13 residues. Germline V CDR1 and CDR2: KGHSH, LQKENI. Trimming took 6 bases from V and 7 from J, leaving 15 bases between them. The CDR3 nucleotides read TGTGCCAGCTCGCACGAGGCGTCGACTGGCTACACCTTC. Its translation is CASSHEASTGYTF.

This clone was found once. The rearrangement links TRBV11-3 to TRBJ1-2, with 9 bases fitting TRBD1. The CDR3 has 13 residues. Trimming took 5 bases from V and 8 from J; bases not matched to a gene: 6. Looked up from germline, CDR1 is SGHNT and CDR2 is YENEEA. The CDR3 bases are TGTGCCAGCAGCACCGGACAGGGGAGCGGCTACACCTTC. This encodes CASSTGQGSGYTF.

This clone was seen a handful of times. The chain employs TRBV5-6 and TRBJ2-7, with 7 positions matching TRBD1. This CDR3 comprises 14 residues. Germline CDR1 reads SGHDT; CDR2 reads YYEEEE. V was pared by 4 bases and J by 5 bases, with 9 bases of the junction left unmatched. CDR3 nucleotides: TGTGCCAGCAGCAGGGACAGCCGGAGGCACGAGCAGTACTTC. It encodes CASSRDSRRHEQYF.

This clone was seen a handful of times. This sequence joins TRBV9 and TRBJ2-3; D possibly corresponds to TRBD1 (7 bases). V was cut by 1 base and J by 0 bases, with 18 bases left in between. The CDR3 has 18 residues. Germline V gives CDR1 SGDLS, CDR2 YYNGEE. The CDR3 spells CASSVTPDREDSTDTQYF. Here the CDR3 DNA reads TGTGCCAGCAGCGTAACCCCAGACAGGGAGGATAGCACAGATACGCAGTATTTT.

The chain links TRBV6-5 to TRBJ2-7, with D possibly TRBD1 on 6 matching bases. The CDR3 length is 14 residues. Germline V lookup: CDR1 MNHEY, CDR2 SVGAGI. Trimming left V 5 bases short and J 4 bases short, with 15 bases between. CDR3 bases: TGTGCCAGCAGTCAAGGGGGAAGGTTGTACGAGCAGTACTTC. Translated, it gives CASSQGGRLYEQYF.

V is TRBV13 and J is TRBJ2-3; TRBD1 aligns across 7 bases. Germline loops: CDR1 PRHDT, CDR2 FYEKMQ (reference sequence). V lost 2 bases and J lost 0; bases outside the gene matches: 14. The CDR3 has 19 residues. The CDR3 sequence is CASSLYIYVGQASTDTQYF. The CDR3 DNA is TGTGCCAGCAGCTTATATATATATGTAGGACAGGCGAGCACAGATACGCAGTATTTT.

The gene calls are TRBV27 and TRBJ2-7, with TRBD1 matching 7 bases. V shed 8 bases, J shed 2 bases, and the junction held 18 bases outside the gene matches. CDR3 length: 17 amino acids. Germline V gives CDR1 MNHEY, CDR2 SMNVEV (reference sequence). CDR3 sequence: CASFPRAVRQGTYEQYF. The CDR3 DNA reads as TGTGCCAGCTTCCCCAGGGCGGTGAGACAGGGAACCTACGAGCAGTACTTC.

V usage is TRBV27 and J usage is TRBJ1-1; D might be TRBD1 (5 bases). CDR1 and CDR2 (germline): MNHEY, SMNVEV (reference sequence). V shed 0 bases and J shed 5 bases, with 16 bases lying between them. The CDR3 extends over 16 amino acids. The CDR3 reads CASSLSQGGRATEAFF. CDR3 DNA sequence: TGTGCCAGCAGTTTATCCCAGGGAGGAAGGGCGACTGAAGCTTTCTTT.

The CDR3, as DNA: TGTGCCAGCAGCGAGGGACTAGCGGCGGGTGTTGAGCAGTACTTC. Amino acids: CASSEGLAAGVEQYF. J is TRBJ2-7 and V is TRBV7-2, with TRBD2 matching over 11 bases. Losses at the gene ends were 5 bases for V and 7 bases for J; bases not matched to a gene: 10. In germline, CDR1 is SGHTA, CDR2 FQGNSA. The CDR3 length is 15 residues.

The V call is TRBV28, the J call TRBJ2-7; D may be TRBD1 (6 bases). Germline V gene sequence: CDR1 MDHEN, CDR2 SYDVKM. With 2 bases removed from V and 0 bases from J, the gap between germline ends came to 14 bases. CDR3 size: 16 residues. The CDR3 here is CASSLLGAPDSYEQYF. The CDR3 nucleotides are TGTGCCAGCAGTTTACTGGGGGCCCCAGACTCCTACGAGCAGTACTTC.

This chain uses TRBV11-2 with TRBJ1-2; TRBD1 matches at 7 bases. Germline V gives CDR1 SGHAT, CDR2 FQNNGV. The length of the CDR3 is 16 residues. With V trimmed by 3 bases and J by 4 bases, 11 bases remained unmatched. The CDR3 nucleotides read TGTGCCAGCAGCTTGTTTTCGGACCGGGACAGCTATGGCTACACCTTC. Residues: CASSLFSDRDSYGYTF.

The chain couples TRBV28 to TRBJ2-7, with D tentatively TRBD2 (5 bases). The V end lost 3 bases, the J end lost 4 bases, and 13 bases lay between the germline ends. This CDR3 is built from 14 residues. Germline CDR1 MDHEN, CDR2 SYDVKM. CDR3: CASSFGVSLYEQYF. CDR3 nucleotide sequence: TGTGCCAGCAGTTTCGGGGTGAGCCTATACGAGCAGTACTTC.

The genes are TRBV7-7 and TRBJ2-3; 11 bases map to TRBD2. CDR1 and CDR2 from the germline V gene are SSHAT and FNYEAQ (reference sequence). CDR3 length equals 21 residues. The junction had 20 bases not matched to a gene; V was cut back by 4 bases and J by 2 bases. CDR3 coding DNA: TGTGCCAGCAGCTCCCCCCTGACTTTAGCGGGGGGGCCCCCAGCCACAGATACGCAGTATTTT. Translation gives CASSSPLTLAGGPPATDTQYF.

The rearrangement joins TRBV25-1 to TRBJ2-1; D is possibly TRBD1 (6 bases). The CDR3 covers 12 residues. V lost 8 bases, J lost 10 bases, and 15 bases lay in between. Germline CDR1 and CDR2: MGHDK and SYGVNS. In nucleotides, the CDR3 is TGTGCCAGCTCCCCCAGGGGCTGGGAGCAGTTCTTC. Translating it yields CASSPRGWEQFF. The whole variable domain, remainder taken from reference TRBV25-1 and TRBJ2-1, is EADIYQTPRYLVIGTGKKITLECSQTMGHDKMYWYQQDPGMELHLIHYSYGVNSTEKGDLSSESTVSRIRTEHFPLTLESARPSHTSQYLCASSPRGWEQFFGPGTRLTVL.

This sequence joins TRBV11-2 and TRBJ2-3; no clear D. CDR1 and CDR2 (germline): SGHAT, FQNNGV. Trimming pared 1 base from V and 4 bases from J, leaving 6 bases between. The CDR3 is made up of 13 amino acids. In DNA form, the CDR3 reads TGTGCCAGCAGCTTAGTAAGCGCAGATACGCAGTATTTT. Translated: CASSLVSADTQYF.